The 18 T cell receptor beta chains presented below share a single source sample, sequenced in a study of graft-versus-host responses after intestinal transplantation. TCRdb's copy holds only in-frame clones and misses some; the assay was immunoSEQ multiplex PCR. The data hold 85,000 to 100,000 clones, with less than 95% observed a single time. Their target antigens are unknown. This sample comprised unstimulated CD8+ T cells sorted from spleen or lymph node cells, obtained before transplant. The receptors stem from a human donor who was the organ donor for an intestinal transplant.

The genes are TRBV25-1 and TRBJ2-5; tentatively, D is TRBD1 (6 bases). V gave up 1 base and J gave up 0 bases, with 6 bases separating them. CDR3 length: 14 amino acids. Germline V gene data show CDR1 as MGHDK and CDR2 as SYGVNS. The CDR3: CASSEWDNQETQYF. The CDR3 nucleotides are TGTGCCAGCAGTGAATGGGACAACCAAGAGACCCAGTACTTC.

The chain carries TRBV7-6 and TRBJ2-3, with TRBD2 identical over 12 bases. Germline V gene sequence: CDR1 SGHVS, CDR2 FNYEAQ. V gave up 5 bases and J gave up 6 bases; unmatched junction bases: 12. CDR3 length: 17 amino acids. CDR3 nucleotides: TGTGCCAGCAGCCCCCGGTCGACTAGCGGGGGCCTGGATACGCAGTATTTT. Its translation is CASSPRSTSGGLDTQYF.

J is TRBJ1-1 and V is TRBV19, with D perhaps TRBD1 (6 bases). Germline CDR1 is LNHDA and CDR2 is SQIVND (reference sequence). This CDR3 is built from 13 residues. The V and J ends lost 8 bases and 7 bases respectively, with 17 bases between them. The CDR3 DNA reads TGTGCCAGTGGCGAAGCGGGGGGCGATGAAGCTTTCTTT. Translating gives CASGEAGGDEAFF.

This rearrangement joins TRBV5-1 to TRBJ2-7; 7 nucleotides align to TRBD1. This CDR3 is 15 amino acids long. V lost 5 bases and J lost 2; bases outside the gene matches: 10. The germline gives CDR1 SGHRS, CDR2 YFSETQ. CDR3 sequence: CASSPTSGQAYEQYF. As DNA, the CDR3 is TGCGCCAGCAGTCCGACTTCAGGACAGGCCTACGAGCAGTACTTC.

The chain recombines TRBV29-1 with TRBJ2-4; D remains ambiguous. The CDR3 is 12 amino acids. Germline lookup yields CDR1 SQVTM and CDR2 ANQGSEA. V was clipped by 5 bases and J by 0 bases, with 5 bases between them. The CDR3: CSVLVAKNIQYF. DNA for the CDR3: TGCAGCGTTCTAGTAGCCAAAAACATTCAGTACTTC.

The chain couples TRBV15 to TRBJ2-7, with D maybe TRBD1 (5 bases). The length of the CDR3 is 15 residues. Germline CDR1 and CDR2: LNHNV and YYDKDF (reference sequence). V was shortened by 1 base and J by 7 bases, with 17 bases between the two germline ends. CDR3 in amino acids: CATSRVRNIPGEQYF. CDR3 sequence (DNA): TGTGCCACCAGCAGAGTGAGAAACATTCCAGGGGAGCAGTACTTC.

The chain employs TRBV19 and TRBJ2-1; 9 nucleotides align to TRBD2. CDR3 length: 16 residues. V trimming: 0 bases; J trimming: 0 bases; junction bases outside the gene matches: 0. The germline CDR1 and CDR2 sequences are LNHDA and SQIVND (reference sequence). The CDR3 protein is CASSIDSGSSYNEQFF. Here the CDR3 DNA reads TGTGCCAGTAGTATAGATAGCGGGAGCTCCTACAATGAGCAGTTCTTC. Full variable domain (outside the CDR3, taken from reference TRBV19 and TRBJ2-1): DGGITQSPKYLFRKEGQNVTLSCEQNLNHDAMYWYRQDPGQGLRLIYYSQIVNDFQKGDIAEGYSVSREKKESFPLTVTSAQKNPTAFYLCASSIDSGSSYNEQFFGPGTRLTVL.

The rearrangement joins TRBV7-6 to TRBJ2-5; 9 bases are a match to TRBD2. Gene TRBJ2-7 matches the end of the DNA better, so the J call may be wrong. Germline CDR1 reads SGHVS; CDR2 reads FNYEAQ. This CDR3 has 16 amino acids. In nucleotides, the CDR3 is TGTGCCAGCAGCTTAGACCGGGCTAGCGGGGTCTACGAGCAGTACTTC. Its protein is CASSLDRASGVYEQYF.

The V call is TRBV15, the J call TRBJ2-1; 12 bases match TRBD2. With 3 bases clipped from V and 8 bases from J, the junction kept 8 bases outside the gene matches. Germline-derived CDR1 and CDR2 are LNHNV and YYDKDF (reference sequence). The CDR3 sequence is 16 residues long. The CDR3 region has the DNA TGTGCCACCAGCAGTCCCACGCGGACTAGCGGGGATGAGCAGTTCTTC. This translates into CATSSPTRTSGDEQFF.

V is TRBV19 and J is TRBJ2-7, with 7 nucleotides matching TRBD2. Germline V lookup: CDR1 LNHDA, CDR2 SQIVND (reference sequence). Trimming cost V 3 bases and J 5 bases; bases outside gene matches: 7. This CDR3 comprises 14 residues. Written as DNA, the CDR3 is TGTGCCAGTAGTATGTGGACTAGTGCCCACGAGCAGTACTTC. This codes for CASSMWTSAHEQYF.

V and J are TRBV6-6 and TRBJ1-3, with D possibly TRBD1 on 5 matching bases. The ends were cut back, 5 bases at V and 4 bases at J, with 12 bases in the middle. Germline CDR1 reads MNHNY; CDR2 reads SVGAGI (reference sequence). This CDR3 has 14 residues. The CDR3: CASSPDSGGNTIYF. The CDR3 DNA sequence: TGTGCCAGCAGTCCCGACAGTGGCGGAAACACCATATATTTT.

The chain carries TRBV27 and TRBJ2-7; D not certain. V lost 10 bases and J 2 bases, leaving 15 bases between the germline ends. CDR1 and CDR2 (germline): MNHEY, SMNVEV (reference sequence). This CDR3 is built from 13 residues. The DNA of the CDR3 is TGTGCCACATCTTCGGTCCCCACCTACGAGCAGTACTTC. The encoded protein is CATSSVPTYEQYF.

The chain recombines TRBV7-9 with TRBJ1-2; TRBD1 matches 8 bases. In germline, CDR1 is SEHNR, CDR2 FQNEAQ (reference sequence). This CDR3 is built from 17 residues. V lost 0 bases to trimming and J lost 0 bases; unmatched junction nucleotides: 6. The CDR3 DNA follows: TGTGCCAGCAGCTTAGCGGGGGACAGGCGAGCTAACTATGGCTACACCTTC. Its translation is CASSLAGDRRANYGYTF.

A single count supports this clone. The chain joins TRBV11-2 to TRBJ2-3; weak D call: TRBD2 (5 bases). The CDR3 sequence is 15 residues long. Trimming pared 1 base from V and 0 bases from J, leaving 8 bases between. Per the germline V gene, CDR1 is SGHAT and CDR2 is FQNNGV. This CDR3 is CASSLGRWSTDTQYF. Written as DNA, the CDR3 is TGTGCCAGCAGCTTAGGGAGGTGGAGCACAGATACGCAGTATTTT.

This chain joins TRBV7-9 and TRBJ2-5; maybe TRBD2 (5 bases). V was pared by 2 bases and J by 2 bases, with 15 bases between. This CDR3 has 16 residues. Germline V gene data show CDR1 as SEHNR and CDR2 as FQNEAQ (reference sequence). Here the CDR3 reads CASSLLLPGSQETQYF. The CDR3 nucleotides read TGTGCCAGCAGCTTACTCTTGCCGGGGTCACAAGAGACCCAGTACTTC.

This clone showed up just once. The chain combines TRBV6-1 with TRBJ2-5; 11 positions agree with TRBD2. Trimming took 0 bases from V and 5 from J; bases not matched to a gene: 14. The CDR3 runs 19 residues. Germline CDR1 is MNHNS and CDR2 is SASEGT. CDR3 sequence: CASSEAYRQTSGSGETQYF. The CDR3 bases are TGTGCCAGCAGTGAAGCCTACCGCCAAACTAGCGGGAGTGGGGAGACCCAGTACTTC.

V usage is TRBV25-1 and J usage is TRBJ2-3; the D gene is possibly TRBD1 (6 bases). Trimming took off 6 bases at V and 0 bases at J, with 7 bases between the two ends. CDR3 length: 13 residues. Germline assignment: CDR1 MGHDK and CDR2 SYGVNS. CDR3 nucleotide sequence: TGTGCCAGCAGGGACAGTAGCACAGATACGCAGTATTTT. Amino acid sequence: CASRDSSTDTQYF.

The rearrangement uses TRBV13 and TRBJ2-2; a possible D gene is TRBD1 (6 bases). CDR1 and CDR2 from the germline V gene are PRHDT and FYEKMQ (reference sequence). V lost 5 bases and J 5 bases, leaving 18 bases between the germline ends. This CDR3 is built from 16 residues. Here the CDR3 reads CASSLTPDRYTGELFF. DNA of the CDR3: TGTGCCAGCAGCCTAACCCCCGACAGGTATACCGGGGAGCTGTTTTTT.